This TCR beta chain came from a study of blood T cell repertoires in COVID-19. Study information: Samples representing acute and convalescent COVID-19 were sourced from the United States, Italy and Spain. Nucleic acid was either cDNA or gDNA, and it came from T cells, B-cell-depleted T cells, or PBMCs.

In the source study's methods: Amplification of reference gene primers was used by the study to estimate nucleated cell counts. Method: immunoSEQ multiplex PCR; TCRdb's copy keeps in-frame clones and lacks some. V, J and clone size reflect that table, while D and trimming were determined from the DNA. The sample lists around 58,000 clones, around 78% occurring once. V dropped 4 bases and J dropped 5; count of bases not matched to a gene: 13. Germline CDR1 reads SEHNR; CDR2 reads FQNEAQ (reference sequence). The CDR3 consists of 17 residues. The receptor's source is a human donor in a cohort sampled during active COVID-19. The rearrangement uses TRBV7-9 and TRBJ1-3, with TRBD1 matching 8 bases. Sequenced: peripheral blood. The CDR3 DNA reads TGTGCCAGCAGCTCCAAGACAGGGGCATTGAGTAGAAACACCATATATTTT. Its translation: CASSSKTGALSRNTIYF.